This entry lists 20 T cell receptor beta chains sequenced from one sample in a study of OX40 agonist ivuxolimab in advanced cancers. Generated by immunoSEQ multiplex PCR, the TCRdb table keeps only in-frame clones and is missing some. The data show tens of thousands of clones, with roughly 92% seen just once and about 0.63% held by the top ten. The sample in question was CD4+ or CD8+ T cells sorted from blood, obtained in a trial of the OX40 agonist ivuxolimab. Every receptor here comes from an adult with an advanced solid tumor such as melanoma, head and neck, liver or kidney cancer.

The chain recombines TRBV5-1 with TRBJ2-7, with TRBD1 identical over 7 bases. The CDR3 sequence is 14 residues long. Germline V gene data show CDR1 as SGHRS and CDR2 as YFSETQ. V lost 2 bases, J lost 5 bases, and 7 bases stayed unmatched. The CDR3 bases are TGCGCCAGCAGCTTAGTCCTGACAGGGAACGAGCAGTACTTC. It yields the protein CASSLVLTGNEQYF.

In nucleotides, the CDR3 is TGTGCCAGCAGCCCCGGGGTAGGGGTAGCCACTAACTATGGCTACACCTTC. This translates into CASSPGVGVATNYGYTF. The V and J genes are TRBV7-9 and TRBJ1-2; D perhaps matches TRBD1 (5 bases). V lost 5 bases and J 0 bases, leaving 19 bases between the germline ends. The CDR3 is 17 amino acids. The V gene's germline CDR1 is SEHNR and CDR2 FQNEAQ (reference sequence).

As DNA, the CDR3 is TGTGCCAGCAGTTCCGACGGGAACTATGGCTACACCTTC. As protein: CASSSDGNYGYTF. The V gene is TRBV7-9, the J gene TRBJ1-2; no definite D call. This CDR3 is built from 13 residues. Germline assignment: CDR1 SEHNR and CDR2 FQNEAQ (reference sequence). V lost 6 bases to trimming and J lost 2 bases, with 10 bases between them.

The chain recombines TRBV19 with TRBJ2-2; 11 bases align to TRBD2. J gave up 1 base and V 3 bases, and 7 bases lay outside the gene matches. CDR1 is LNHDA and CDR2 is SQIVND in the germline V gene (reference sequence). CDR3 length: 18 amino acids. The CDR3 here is CASSISPGLAGNTGELFF. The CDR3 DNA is TGTGCCAGTAGTATCTCCCCTGGACTAGCGGGGAACACCGGGGAGCTGTTTTTT.

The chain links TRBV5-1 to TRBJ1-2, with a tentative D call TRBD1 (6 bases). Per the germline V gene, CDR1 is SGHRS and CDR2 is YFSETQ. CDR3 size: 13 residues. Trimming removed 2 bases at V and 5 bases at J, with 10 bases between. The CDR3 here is CASSLGGVYGYTF. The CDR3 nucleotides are TGCGCCAGCAGCTTAGGGGGGGTGTATGGCTACACCTTC.

DNA for the CDR3: TGTGCCAGCAGTGATACCGGGACAGGGCCCGGGGAGCTGTTTTTT. Translation: CASSDTGTGPGELFF. The chain is built from TRBV6-1 and TRBJ2-2; 9 positions agree with TRBD1. The V gene's germline CDR1 is MNHNS and CDR2 SASEGT. The CDR3 spans 15 residues. The V and J ends lost 3 bases and 6 bases, in that order; junction bases with no gene match: 5.

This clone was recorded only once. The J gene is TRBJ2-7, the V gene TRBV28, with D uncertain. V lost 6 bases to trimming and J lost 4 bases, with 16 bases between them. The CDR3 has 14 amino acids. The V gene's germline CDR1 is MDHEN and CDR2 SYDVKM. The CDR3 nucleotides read TGTGCCAGCAGCTCCTACTTTTCGCGGTACGAGCAGTACTTC. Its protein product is CASSSYFSRYEQYF. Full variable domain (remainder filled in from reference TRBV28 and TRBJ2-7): DVKVTQSSRYLVKRTGEKVFLECVQDMDHENMFWYRQDPGLGLRLIYFSYDVKMKEKGDIPEGYSVSREKKERFSLILESASTNQTSMYLCASSSYFSRYEQYFGPGTRLTVT.

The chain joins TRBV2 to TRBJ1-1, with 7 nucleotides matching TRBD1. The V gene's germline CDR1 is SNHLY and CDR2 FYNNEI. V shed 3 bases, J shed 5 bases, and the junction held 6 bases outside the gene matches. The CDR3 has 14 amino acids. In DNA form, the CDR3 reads TGTGCCAGCAGTGATAACAGGGGTTGGACTGAAGCTTTCTTT. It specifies CASSDNRGWTEAFF.

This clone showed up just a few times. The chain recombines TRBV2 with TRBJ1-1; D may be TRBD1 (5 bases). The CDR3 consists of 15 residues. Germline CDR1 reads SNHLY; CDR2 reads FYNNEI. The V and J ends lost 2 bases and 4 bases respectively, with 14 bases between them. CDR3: CASSERGVWGTEAFF. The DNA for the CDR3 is TGTGCCAGCAGTGAACGGGGGGTCTGGGGCACTGAAGCTTTCTTT.

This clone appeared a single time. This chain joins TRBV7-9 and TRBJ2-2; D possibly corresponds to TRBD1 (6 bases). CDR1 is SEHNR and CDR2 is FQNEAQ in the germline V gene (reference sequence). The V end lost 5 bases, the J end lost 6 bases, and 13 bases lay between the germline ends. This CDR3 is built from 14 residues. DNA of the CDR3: TGTGCCAGCAGCCCTACAGGGTCACCCGGGGAGCTGTTTTTT. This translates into CASSPTGSPGELFF.

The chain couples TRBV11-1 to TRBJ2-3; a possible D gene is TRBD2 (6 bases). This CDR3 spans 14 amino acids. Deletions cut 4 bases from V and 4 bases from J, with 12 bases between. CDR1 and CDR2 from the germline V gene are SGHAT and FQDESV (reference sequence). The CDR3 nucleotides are TGTGCCAGCAGCTACGGCCCGGGAGCAGATACGCAGTATTTT. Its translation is CASSYGPGADTQYF.

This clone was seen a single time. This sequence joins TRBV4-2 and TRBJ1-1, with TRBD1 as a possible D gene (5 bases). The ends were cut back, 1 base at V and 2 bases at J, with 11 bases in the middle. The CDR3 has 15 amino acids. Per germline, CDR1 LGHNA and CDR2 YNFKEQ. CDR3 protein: CASSQGAGPNTEAFF. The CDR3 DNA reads TGTGCCAGCAGCCAAGGGGCGGGGCCCAACACTGAAGCTTTCTTT.

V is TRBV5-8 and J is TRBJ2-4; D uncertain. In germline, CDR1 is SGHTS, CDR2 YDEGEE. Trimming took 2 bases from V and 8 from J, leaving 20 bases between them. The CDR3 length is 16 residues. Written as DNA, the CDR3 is TGTGCCAGCAGCTTCGGCAGGCCGATCCCGAAGGACATTCAGTACTTC. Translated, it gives CASSFGRPIPKDIQYF. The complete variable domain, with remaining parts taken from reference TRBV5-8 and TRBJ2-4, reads EAGVTQSPTHLIKTRGQQATLRCSPISGHTSVYWYQQALGLGLQFLLWYDEGEERNRGNFPPRFSGRQFPNYSSELNVNALELEDSALYLCASSFGRPIPKDIQYFGAGTRLSVL.

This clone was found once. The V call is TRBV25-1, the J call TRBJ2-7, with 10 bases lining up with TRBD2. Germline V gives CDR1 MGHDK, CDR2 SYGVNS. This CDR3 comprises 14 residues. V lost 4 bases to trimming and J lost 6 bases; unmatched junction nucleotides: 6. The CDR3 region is CASSASGGAFEQYF. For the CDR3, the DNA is TGTGCCAGCAGTGCAAGCGGGGGGGCCTTCGAGCAGTACTTC.

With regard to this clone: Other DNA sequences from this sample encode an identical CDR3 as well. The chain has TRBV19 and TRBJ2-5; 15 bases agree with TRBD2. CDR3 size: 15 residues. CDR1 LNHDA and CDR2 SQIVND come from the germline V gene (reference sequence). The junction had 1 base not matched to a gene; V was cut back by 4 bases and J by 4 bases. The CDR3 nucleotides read TGTGCCAGTAGTACGGGACTAGCGGGGGGAGAGACCCAGTACTTC. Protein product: CASSTGLAGGETQYF.

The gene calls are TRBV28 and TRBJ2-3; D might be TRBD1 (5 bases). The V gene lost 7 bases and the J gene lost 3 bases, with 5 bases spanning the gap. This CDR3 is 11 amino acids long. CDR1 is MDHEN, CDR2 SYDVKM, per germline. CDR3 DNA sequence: TGTGCCAGCAAGGGGACAGATACGCAGTATTTT. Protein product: CASKGTDTQYF.

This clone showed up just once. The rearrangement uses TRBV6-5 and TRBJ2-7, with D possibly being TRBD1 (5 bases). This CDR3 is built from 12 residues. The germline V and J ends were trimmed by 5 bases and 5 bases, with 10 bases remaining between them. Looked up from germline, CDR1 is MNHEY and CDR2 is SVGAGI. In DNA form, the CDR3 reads TGTGCCAGCAGTAACCTCAGGGACGAGCAGTACTTC. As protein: CASSNLRDEQYF.

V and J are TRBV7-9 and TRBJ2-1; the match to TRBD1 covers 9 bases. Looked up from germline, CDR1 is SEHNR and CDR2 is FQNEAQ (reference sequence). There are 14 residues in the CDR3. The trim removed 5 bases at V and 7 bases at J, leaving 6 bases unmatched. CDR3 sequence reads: CASSQGQGRNEQFF. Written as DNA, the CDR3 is TGTGCCAGCAGCCAAGGACAGGGGAGAAATGAGCAGTTCTTC.

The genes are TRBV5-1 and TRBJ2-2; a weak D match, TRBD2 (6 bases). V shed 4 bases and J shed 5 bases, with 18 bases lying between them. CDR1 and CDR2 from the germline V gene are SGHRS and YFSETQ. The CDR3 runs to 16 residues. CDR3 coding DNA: TGCGCCAGCAGCCGCGAAGCTAGCGAGATTACCGGGGAGCTGTTTTTT. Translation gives CASSREASEITGELFF.

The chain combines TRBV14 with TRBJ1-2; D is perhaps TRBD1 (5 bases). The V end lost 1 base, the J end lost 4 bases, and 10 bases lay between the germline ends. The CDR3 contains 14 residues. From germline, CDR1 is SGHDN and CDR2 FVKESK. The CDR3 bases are TGTGCCAGCAGCCAAGTTCGGGGGTCCTATGGCTACACCTTC. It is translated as CASSQVRGSYGYTF.